The 17 T cell receptor beta chains presented below share a single source sample, sequenced in a study of T-cell reconstitution after alpha-beta-depleted transplantation in children. TCRbeta library preparation incorporated unique molecular identifiers. TCRdb re-analysed the PCR reads in MiXCR, keeping a single row per CDR3 protein. This table holds 500,000 to 600,000 distinct CDR3 sequences, about 16% found once. Sequencing was performed on PBMCs from the stem cell graft donor, taken from the stem cell graft. All receptors come from a human donor who donated a stem cell graft to a child with acute lymphoblastic leukemia.

This clonotype has more than one count but fewer than ten. The gene calls are TRBV10-2 and TRBJ2-2, with TRBD2 matching 9 bases. Germline CDR1 is WSHSY and CDR2 is SAAADI. The CDR3 totals 15 residues. The J segment lost 8 bases and the V segment lost 8 bases, leaving 12 bases of the junction unmatched. The CDR3 DNA sequence: TGCGCCAGCGACCGGACTAGCGCCTACGAAGGGGAGCTGTTTTTT. It specifies CASDRTSAYEGELFF.

This clonotype occurred a few times. The CDR3 loop is CASSLPWGTDTQYF. CDR3 coding DNA: TGTGCCAGCAGTTTACCTTGGGGAACAGATACGCAGTATTTT. J is TRBJ2-3 and V is TRBV27, with unresolved D. Germline V CDR1 and CDR2: MNHEY, SMNVEV (reference sequence). The CDR3 sequence is 14 residues long. V was pared by 2 bases and J by 3 bases, with 9 bases between.

The chain couples TRBV5-1 to TRBJ2-3, with unresolved D. The germline V gene has CDR1 SGHRS and CDR2 YFSETQ. V shed 2 bases and J shed 7 bases, with 11 bases lying between them. The CDR3 sequence is 13 residues long. The CDR3 DNA sequence: TGCGCCAGCAGCTTTTGGGAAGGAAATACGCAGTATTTT. Encoded protein: CASSFWEGNTQYF.

The genes are TRBV6-6 and TRBJ2-1; TRBD1 is a possible D gene (6 bases). Trimming removed 6 bases from V and 4 bases from J, with 10 bases in between. This CDR3 is built from 13 residues. Per the germline V gene, CDR1 is MNHNY and CDR2 is SVGAGI (reference sequence). The CDR3 loop reads CASRTGLYNEQFF. Written as DNA, the CDR3 is TGTGCCAGCAGGACAGGATTATACAATGAGCAGTTCTTC.

This clonotype was counted between two and nine times. The chain recombines TRBV3-1 with TRBJ2-1; unclear D gene. Germline-derived CDR1 and CDR2 are LGHDT and YNNKEL (reference sequence). Between the trimmed V and J ends, which lost 0 bases and 0 bases, there was a span of 6 bases. The CDR3 has 15 residues. CDR3 amino acids: CASSQEPGSYNEQFF. CDR3 nucleotides: TGTGCCAGCAGCCAAGAACCGGGCTCCTACAATGAGCAGTTCTTC.

V usage is TRBV5-8 and J usage is TRBJ1-2; D possibly corresponds to TRBD1 (5 bases). Germline CDR1 is SGHTS and CDR2 is YDEGEE. The CDR3 covers 13 residues. V lost 1 base to trimming and J lost 2 bases, with 6 bases between them. The CDR3 region is CASSLNRNYGYTF. The CDR3 region has the DNA TGTGCCAGCAGCTTGAACAGGAACTATGGCTACACCTTC. The entire variable domain, with the rest obtained from reference TRBV5-8 and TRBJ1-2, is as follows: EAGVTQSPTHLIKTRGQQATLRCSPISGHTSVYWYQQALGLGLQFLLWYDEGEERNRGNFPPRFSGRQFPNYSSELNVNALELEDSALYLCASSLNRNYGYTFGSGTRLTVV.

V is TRBV15 and J is TRBJ1-1; D is unclear. Germline V CDR1 and CDR2: LNHNV, YYDKDF (reference sequence). The CDR3 is 12 residues long. The V gene lost 0 bases and the J gene lost 11 bases, with 10 bases spanning the gap. The CDR3 protein is CATSRDLRSAFF. CDR3 DNA sequence: TGTGCCACCAGCAGAGATTTGAGGAGTGCTTTCTTT. The variable domain in full, with the rest retrieved from reference TRBV15 and TRBJ1-1, is DAMVIQNPRYQVTQFGKPVTLSCSQTLNHNVMYWYQQKSSQAPKLLFHYYDKDFNNEADTPDNFQSRRPNTSFCFLDIRSPGLGDTAMYLCATSRDLRSAFFGQGTRLTVV.

This clonotype occurred a few times. This rearrangement joins TRBV5-1 to TRBJ1-2; D is uncertain. This CDR3 has 14 amino acids. V was pared by 5 bases and J by 0 bases, with 11 bases between. The germline gives CDR1 SGHRS, CDR2 YFSETQ. DNA of the CDR3: TGCGCCAGCAGATCGGGGTCCTCTAACTATGGCTACACCTTC. This codes for CASRSGSSNYGYTF.

This clonotype was detected a few times. The chain uses TRBV5-1 and TRBJ1-1; a possible D gene is TRBD1 (6 bases). V shed 4 bases and J shed 7 bases, with 20 bases lying between them. Germline CDR1 SGHRS, CDR2 YFSETQ. The CDR3 extends over 15 amino acids. CDR3 in DNA: TGCGCCAGCAGCCCGAGGGGGGACGCCCTTGGTGAAGCTTTCTTT. This encodes CASSPRGDALGEAFF.

This clonotype was counted a few times. This sequence joins TRBV7-3 and TRBJ2-2; no clear D. Germline V gives CDR1 SGHTA, CDR2 FQGTGA. This CDR3 is built from 14 residues. Trimming stripped 2 bases from V and 1 base from J, with 5 bases between. For the CDR3, the DNA is TGTGCCAGCAGCTTACCGGGGAACACCGGGGAGCTGTTTTTT. Its translation is CASSLPGNTGELFF.

This clonotype was counted a few times. This rearrangement joins TRBV7-3 to TRBJ2-5; TRBD2 agrees at 9 bases. The CDR3 covers 15 residues. Germline V gene data show CDR1 as SGHTA and CDR2 as FQGTGA. The ends lost 5 bases at V and 1 base at J; junction bases unmatched: 5. CDR3 sequence (DNA): TGTGCCAGCAGCGTCAAGACTAGCGGCCAAGAGACCCAGTACTTC. It is translated as CASSVKTSGQETQYF.

In this sample, this clonotype turned up a few times. Relative to the germline gene, one junction end is altered; a read error may explain this. CDR3 DNA: TGTGCCAGCAGACTAGCGGGAGGCCCCGCCTGGGACTTC. This gives the protein CASRLAGGPAWDF. This chain connects TRBV28 to TRBJ2-7; 12 nucleotides agree with TRBD2. The CDR3 has 13 amino acids. Germline V gene data show CDR1 as MDHEN and CDR2 as SYDVKM.

This clonotype was counted between two and nine times. This sequence joins TRBV7-3 and TRBJ2-3; perhaps TRBD1 as D (5 bases). Deletions cut 5 bases from V and 5 bases from J, with 11 bases between. The CDR3 is 13 amino acids. Looked up from germline, CDR1 is SGHTA and CDR2 is FQGTGA. CDR3 sequence (DNA): TGTGCCAGCAGCACCGGACACGGAGATACGCAGTATTTT. Amino acid sequence: CASSTGHGDTQYF.

This chain links TRBV5-1 with TRBJ2-2; the D is unclear. V was trimmed by 1 base and J by 6 bases, leaving 7 bases between them. This CDR3 contains 13 residues. CDR1 and CDR2 (germline): SGHRS, YFSETQ. Written as DNA, the CDR3 is TGCGCCAGCAGCTTGCCCAGCCCCGGGGAGCTGTTTTTT. Its protein is CASSLPSPGELFF.

The chain combines TRBV5-1 with TRBJ1-1; D is possibly TRBD1 (5 bases). Germline lookup yields CDR1 SGHRS and CDR2 YFSETQ. V shed 7 bases and J shed 6 bases, with 13 bases lying between them. The CDR3 sequence is 12 residues long. The CDR3 loop is CASGGNTAEAFF. In nucleotides, the CDR3 is TGCGCCAGCGGGGGTAACACGGCTGAAGCTTTCTTT.

The chain employs TRBV9 and TRBJ2-3, with D hard to call. CDR3 length: 13 residues. The germline gives CDR1 SGDLS, CDR2 YYNGEE. V was pared by 4 bases and J by 4 bases, with 10 bases between. In DNA, the CDR3 is TGTGCCAGCAGCTTATATCGGGCAGATACGCAGTATTTT. Translation: CASSLYRADTQYF.

This clonotype was observed a handful of times. This sequence joins TRBV4-1 and TRBJ2-1; D is possibly TRBD2 (5 bases). The CDR3 has 16 residues. The germline CDR1 and CDR2 sequences are MGHRA and YSYEKL. Trimming shortened V by 0 bases and J by 2 bases, and 11 bases separated the two germline ends. The CDR3 spells CASSQETAEPYNEQFF. The CDR3 bases are TGCGCCAGCAGCCAAGAAACAGCGGAGCCCTACAATGAGCAGTTCTTC.